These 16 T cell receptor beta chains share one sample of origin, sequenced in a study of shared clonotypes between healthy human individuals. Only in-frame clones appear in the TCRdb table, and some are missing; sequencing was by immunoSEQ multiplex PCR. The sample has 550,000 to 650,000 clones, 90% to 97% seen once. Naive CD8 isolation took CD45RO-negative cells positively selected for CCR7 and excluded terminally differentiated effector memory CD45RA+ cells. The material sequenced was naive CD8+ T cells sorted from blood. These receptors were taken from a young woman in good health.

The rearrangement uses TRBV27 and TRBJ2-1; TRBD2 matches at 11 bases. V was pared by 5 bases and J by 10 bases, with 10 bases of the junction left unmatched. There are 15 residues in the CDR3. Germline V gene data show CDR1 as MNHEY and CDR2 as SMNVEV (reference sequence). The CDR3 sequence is CASSPGTSGLGEQFF. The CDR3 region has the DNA TGTGCCAGCAGTCCCGGGACTAGCGGTCTAGGAGAGCAGTTCTTC.

The CDR3 loop reads CASSRPDLHGYTF. DNA of the CDR3: TGTGCCAGCAGCCGGCCAGACCTCCACGGCTACACCTTC. The gene calls are TRBV5-6 and TRBJ1-2; D is ambiguous. V dropped 4 bases and J dropped 8 bases, with 15 bases sitting between them. This CDR3 has 13 amino acids. Germline CDR1 SGHDT, CDR2 YYEEEE.

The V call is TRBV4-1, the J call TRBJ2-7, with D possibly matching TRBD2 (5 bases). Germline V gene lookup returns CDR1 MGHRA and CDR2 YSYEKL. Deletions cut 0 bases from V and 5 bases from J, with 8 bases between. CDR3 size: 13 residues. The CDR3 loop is CASSQDSEDEQYF. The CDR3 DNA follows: TGCGCCAGCAGCCAAGATTCGGAGGACGAGCAGTACTTC.

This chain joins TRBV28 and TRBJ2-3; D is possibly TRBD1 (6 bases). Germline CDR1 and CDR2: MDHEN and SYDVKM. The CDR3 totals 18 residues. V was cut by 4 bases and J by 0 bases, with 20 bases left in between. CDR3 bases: TGTGCCAGCAGTTCAACCCCGCCAGGGGCGCGAAGCACAGATACGCAGTATTTT. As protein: CASSSTPPGARSTDTQYF.

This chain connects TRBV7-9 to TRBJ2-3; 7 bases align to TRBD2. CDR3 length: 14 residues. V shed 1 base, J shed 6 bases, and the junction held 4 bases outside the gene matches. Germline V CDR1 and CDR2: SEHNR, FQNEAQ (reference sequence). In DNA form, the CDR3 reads TGTGCCAGCAGCTTAGTGGGAGGGCCTGATACGCAGTATTTT. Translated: CASSLVGGPDTQYF.

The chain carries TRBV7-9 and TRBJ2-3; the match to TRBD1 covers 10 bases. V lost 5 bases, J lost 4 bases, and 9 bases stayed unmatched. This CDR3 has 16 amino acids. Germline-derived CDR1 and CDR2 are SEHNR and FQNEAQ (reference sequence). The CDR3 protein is CASSPPGTGVSDTQYF. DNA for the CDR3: TGTGCCAGCAGCCCACCCGGGACAGGGGTATCAGATACGCAGTATTTT.

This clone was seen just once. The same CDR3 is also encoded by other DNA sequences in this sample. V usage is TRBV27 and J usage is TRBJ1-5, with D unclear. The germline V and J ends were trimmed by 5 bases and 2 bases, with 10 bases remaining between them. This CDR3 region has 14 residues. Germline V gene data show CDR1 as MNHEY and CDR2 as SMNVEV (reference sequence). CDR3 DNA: TGTGCCAGCAGTCTCCGACAAGGCAATCAGCCCCAGCATTTT. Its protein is CASSLRQGNQPQHF.

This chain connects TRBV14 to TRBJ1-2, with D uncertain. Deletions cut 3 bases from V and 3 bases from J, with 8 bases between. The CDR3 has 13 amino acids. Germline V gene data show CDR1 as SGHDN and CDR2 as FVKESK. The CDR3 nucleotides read TGTGCCAGCAGCCAGTACGGCCACTATGGCTACACCTTC. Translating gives CASSQYGHYGYTF.

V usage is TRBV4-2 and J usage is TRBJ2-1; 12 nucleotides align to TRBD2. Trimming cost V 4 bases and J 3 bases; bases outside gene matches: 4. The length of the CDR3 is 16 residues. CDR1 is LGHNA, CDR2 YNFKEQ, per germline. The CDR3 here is CASSRWTSGDYNEQFF. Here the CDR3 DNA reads TGTGCCAGCAGCCGCTGGACTAGCGGGGACTACAATGAGCAGTTCTTC.

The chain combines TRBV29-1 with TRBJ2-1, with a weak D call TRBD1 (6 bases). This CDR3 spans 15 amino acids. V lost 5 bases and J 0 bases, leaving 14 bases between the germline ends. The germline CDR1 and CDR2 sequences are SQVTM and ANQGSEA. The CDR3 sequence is CSVLGDMSSYNEQFF. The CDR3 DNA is TGCAGCGTTTTAGGGGACATGAGCTCCTACAATGAGCAGTTCTTC.

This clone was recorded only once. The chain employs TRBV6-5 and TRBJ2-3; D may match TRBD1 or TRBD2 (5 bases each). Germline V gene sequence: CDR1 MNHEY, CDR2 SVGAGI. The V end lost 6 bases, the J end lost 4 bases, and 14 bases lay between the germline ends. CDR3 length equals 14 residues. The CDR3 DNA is TGTGCCAGCAGACCCGGGACCGTCGCAGATACGCAGTATTTT. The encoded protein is CASRPGTVADTQYF.

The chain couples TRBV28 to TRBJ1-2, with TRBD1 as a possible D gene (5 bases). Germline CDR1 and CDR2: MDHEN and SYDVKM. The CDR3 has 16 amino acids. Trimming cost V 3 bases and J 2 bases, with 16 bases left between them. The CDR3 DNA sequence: TGTGCCAGCAGTTTTCCCACGGGGGGGGAAAACTATGGCTACACCTTC. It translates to CASSFPTGGENYGYTF.

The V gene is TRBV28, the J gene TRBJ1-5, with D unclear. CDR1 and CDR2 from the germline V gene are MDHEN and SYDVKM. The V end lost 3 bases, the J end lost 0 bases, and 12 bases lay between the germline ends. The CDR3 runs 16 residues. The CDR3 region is CASSFGQYYSNQPQHF. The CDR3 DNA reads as TGTGCCAGCAGTTTTGGGCAGTACTATAGCAATCAGCCCCAGCATTTT. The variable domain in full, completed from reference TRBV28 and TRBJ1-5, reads DVKVTQSSRYLVKRTGEKVFLECVQDMDHENMFWYRQDPGLGLRLIYFSYDVKMKEKGDIPEGYSVSREKKERFSLILESASTNQTSMYLCASSFGQYYSNQPQHFGDGTRLSIL.

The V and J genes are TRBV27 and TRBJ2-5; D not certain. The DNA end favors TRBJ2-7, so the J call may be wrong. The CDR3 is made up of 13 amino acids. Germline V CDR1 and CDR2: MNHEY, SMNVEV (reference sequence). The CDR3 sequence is CASSRGVSYEQYF. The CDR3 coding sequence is TGTGCCAGCTCAAGAGGCGTAAGCTACGAGCAGTACTTC.

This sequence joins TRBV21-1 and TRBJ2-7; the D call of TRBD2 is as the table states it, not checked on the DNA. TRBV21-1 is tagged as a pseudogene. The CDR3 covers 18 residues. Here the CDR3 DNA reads TGTGCCAGCAGCCCTAACTACGGCCGGGATCTTGCGGCCTGCGAGCAGTACTTC. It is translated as CASSPNYGRDLAACEQYF.

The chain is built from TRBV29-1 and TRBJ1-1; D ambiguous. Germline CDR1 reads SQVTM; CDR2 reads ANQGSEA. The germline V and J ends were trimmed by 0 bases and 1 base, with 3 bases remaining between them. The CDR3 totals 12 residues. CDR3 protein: CSVEEGNTEAFF. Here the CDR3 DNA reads TGCAGCGTTGAAGAAGGGAACACTGAAGCTTTCTTT.